The entry below describes one T cell receptor beta chain. This entry is derived from a study of blood T cell repertoires in COVID-19. As for the study in general: T cells, B-cell-depleted T cells, or PBMCs provided the cDNA or gDNA that served as material.

Germline V gives CDR1 SQVTM, CDR2 ANQGSEA. V lost 7 bases to trimming and J lost 6 bases; unmatched junction nucleotides: 10. There are 13 residues in the CDR3. Only in-frame clones appear in the TCRdb table, and some are missing; sequencing was by immunoSEQ multiplex PCR. There are some 300,000 clones in the sample; over 85% occur only once, and roughly 2.8% lies in the top ten. The cohort comprised adults aged roughly 18 to 95 years residing in around 25 US areas. Shortly before study entry, within 2 weeks, exposed participants had met a COVID-19 case. This receptor was identified in a woman between 50 and 59 years old who had been exposed to COVID-19. The chain carries TRBV29-1 and TRBJ2-3, with 7 bases fitting TRBD2. Sample: PBMCs or T cells enriched from blood (not recorded which). The CDR3 loop reads CSAPSGAADTQYF. Written as DNA, the CDR3 is TGCAGCGCACCGAGCGGGGCCGCCGATACGCAGTATTTT.